The entry below gives a single T cell receptor (beta chain) sequence along with its context. The CDR3 covers 14 residues. Deletions cut 2 bases from V and 1 base from J, with 9 bases between. Germline CDR1 and CDR2: SGHAT and FQDESV (reference sequence). Authors' analysis steps: The assay estimated nucleated cells by amplifying reference gene primers. Libraries were prepared by immunoSEQ multiplex PCR; TCRdb keeps only in-frame clonotypes and omits some of them. The V and J calls and clone size come from that table; D and trimming were worked out from the DNA. The profile shows 150,000 or so clones, about 79% of them singletons. The data were obtained in a study of blood T cell repertoires in COVID-19. For the study at large: Samples came from the United States, Italy and Spain, spanning acute and convalescent COVID-19. Sources were T cells, B-cell-depleted T cells, or PBMCs; the material itself was cDNA or gDNA.

The specimen was peripheral blood. V usage is TRBV11-1 and J usage is TRBJ2-7, with D possibly TRBD1 on 5 matching bases. The receptor was isolated from a woman in her sixties or seventies with acute or convalescent COVID-19. The CDR3 is CASSLTTESYEQYF. CDR3 DNA sequence: TGTGCCAGCAGCTTAACGACAGAATCCTACGAGCAGTACTTC.